The clone carrying this TCR beta chain was observed at least ten times. Its antigen is still unknown. The CDR3 loop spans 14 amino acids. With 2 bases clipped from V and 6 bases from J, the junction kept 7 bases outside the gene matches. Germline lookup yields CDR1 SQVTM and CDR2 ANQGSEA. The authors made TCR beta libraries by quantitative 5'-RACE with molecular barcodes. One entry per CDR3 protein results from TCRdb running MiXCR on the 5' RACE reads. The profile shows more than 150,000 distinct CDR3 sequences, 10% to 15% of them singletons. The sample originates from a study of CD8 T cells in ankylosing spondylitis. Findings of the study overall: The clones that were linked to disease were reported to be significantly enriched in matched synovial fluid samples from ankylosing spondylitis patients. A number of the motif variants had already been described in reactive arthritis synovial fluid and blood. Seven or eight highly homologous variants made up a TCR beta motif, and this motif appeared characteristic of ankylosing spondylitis blood.

The receptor was isolated from a female donor with ankylosing spondylitis or in good health (not recorded which). Source material: blood, either unsorted or a sorted T cell fraction (not recorded which). This chain connects TRBV29-1 to TRBJ2-1; 7 bases agree with TRBD2. In DNA form, the CDR3 reads TGCAGCGTTGAACGGCGGGAGTGGTCCAATGAGCAGTTCTTC. Translating gives CSVERREWSNEQFF.